Ten or more counts support the clone carrying this TCR beta chain. Antigen unknown. Per the germline V gene, CDR1 is SGHRS and CDR2 is YFSETQ. V was trimmed by 2 bases and J by 6 bases, leaving 13 bases between them. This CDR3 is built from 14 residues. These data are taken from a study of CD8 T cells in ankylosing spondylitis. Whole-study results and caveats: The study identified a TCR beta motif of under ten highly homologous variants that appeared characteristic of ankylosing spondylitis blood. The authors found the disease-linked clones to be CD8+ and relatively rare in peripheral blood. Reactive arthritis synovial fluid and blood previously showed some of these motif variants.

Making use of molecular barcodes, quantitative 5'-RACE generated TCR beta libraries. TCRdb re-called the 5' RACE reads with MiXCR, one entry per CDR3 protein. The repertoire holds around 230,000 distinct CDR3 sequences, 8% to 9% seen once, with approximately 4.8% in the top ten. The receptor's source is a female donor with ankylosing spondylitis or in good health (not recorded which). Specimen: blood, either unsorted or a sorted T cell fraction (not recorded which). J is TRBJ2-3 and V is TRBV5-1; D perhaps matches TRBD2 (5 bases). In nucleotides, the CDR3 is TGCGCCAGCAGCTTACGACCGCGGGCGGATACGCAGTATTTT. This codes for CASSLRPRADTQYF.